This TCR beta chain was identified in a study of blood T cell repertoires in COVID-19 (TCRdb year 2020). Regarding the research as a whole: Samples covering the acute and convalescent phases of COVID-19 were provided by collaborators in the United States, Italy and Spain. The repertoires were released in a freely available public database intended as a resource for research on the immune response to SARS-CoV-2. The material from the prospective study consisted of cDNA or gDNA derived from T cells, B-cell-depleted T cells, or PBMCs. A de-identified subject ID, COVID-19 status, age in years and sex were almost always included in the sample metadata. Samples came from the ongoing ImmuneRACE study (first 160 participants) plus 1,254 subjects from 6 global collaborators. Where HLA class I and class II types were available, the types were taken from metadata supplied by the sample provider, not from assay-based typing. Deeply sampled blood TCRbeta repertoires from subjects exposed to, actively infected with, or recovered from COVID-19 were included in the dataset. General findings and caveats noted by the study authors: How much clinical and demographic metadata was included differed by source and by participant, and the metadata was provided uncurated.

The collaborating institutions used their own protocols to collect whole blood in K2EDTA tubes. For TCRbeta analysis, collaborator samples were shipped as frozen whole blood, as isolated PBMCs, or as DNA extracted from either sample type. Trimming takes 3 bases off V and 4 bases off J; junction bases not matched to a gene: 12. The germline V gene (reference sequence) provides CDR1 MNHEY and CDR2 SMNVEV. Measured from the cysteine to the phenylalanine, the CDR3 is 18 residues long. CDR3 DNA is the only sequence kept; it has 54 bases, read in frame from the first base. With respect to this clone: It lacks a known antigen. No base quality information exists; no much larger clone differs at one position.

TCRbeta CDR3 regions were amplified from genomic DNA by means of the immunoSEQ Assay, a bias-controlled multiplex PCR. The study's processing was this. Nucleated cell counts per sample were estimated from amplification of reference gene primers within the assay. Sequence reads were collapsed and filtered to measure the absolute abundance of every unique TCRbeta CDR3 rearrangement. For each sample, productive Simpson clonality was calculated as the square root of Simpson's diversity index over productive rearrangements. The clones in this table, taken by TCRdb from immuneACCESS, are in-frame only. Not every clone is retained; where verified, under half of the shortfall comes from an unresolved V gene, and the cause of the rest is unknown. That table furnishes V, J and clone size, whereas the DNA furnished D and trimming. A total of roughly 100,000 clones appear in this sample, 84% of them only once. In total, the top ten clones hold approximately 12% of the sample.

The material sequenced was peripheral blood. The sequence links TRBV27 to TRBJ2-2; 9 bases in the junction line up with TRBD1. The sequence came from a human donor in a cohort sampled during active COVID-19. CDR3 loop: CASSFSPIDRGGTGELFF. The base sequence is TGTGCCAGCAGTTTCTCACCGATCGACAGGGGGGGCACCGGGGAGCTGTTTTTT.